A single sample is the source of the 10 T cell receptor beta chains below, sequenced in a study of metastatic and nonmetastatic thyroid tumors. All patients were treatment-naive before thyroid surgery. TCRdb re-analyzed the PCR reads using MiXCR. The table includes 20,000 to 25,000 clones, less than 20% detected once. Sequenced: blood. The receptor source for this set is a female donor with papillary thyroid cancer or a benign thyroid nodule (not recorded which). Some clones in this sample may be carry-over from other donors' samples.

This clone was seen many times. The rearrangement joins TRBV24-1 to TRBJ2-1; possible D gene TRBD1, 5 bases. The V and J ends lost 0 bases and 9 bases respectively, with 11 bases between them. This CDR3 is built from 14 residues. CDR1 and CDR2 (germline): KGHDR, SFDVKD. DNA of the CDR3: TGTGCCACCAGTGATTTGCGGGTAGGGGCTGAGCAGTTCTTC. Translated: CATSDLRVGAEQFF.

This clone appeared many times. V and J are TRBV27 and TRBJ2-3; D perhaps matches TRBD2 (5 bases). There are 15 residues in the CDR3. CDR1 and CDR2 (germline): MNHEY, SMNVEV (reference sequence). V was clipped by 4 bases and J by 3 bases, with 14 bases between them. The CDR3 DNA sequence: TGTGCCAGCAGTTCCCCTAGCAGATATACAGATACGCAGTATTTT. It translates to CASSSPSRYTDTQYF.

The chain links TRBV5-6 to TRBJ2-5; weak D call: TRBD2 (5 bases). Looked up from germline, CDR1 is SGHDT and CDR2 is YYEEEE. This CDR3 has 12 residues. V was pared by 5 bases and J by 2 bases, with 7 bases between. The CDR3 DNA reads TGTGCCAGCAGACGGGGTCAAGAGACCCAGTACTTC. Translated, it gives CASRRGQETQYF.

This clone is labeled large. In DNA, the CDR3 is TGCAGTGCTAGAGACCACGGACGGAGAGAGCCCGTGTCCTACGAGCAGTACTTC. Its translation: CSARDHGRREPVSYEQYF. The chain uses TRBV20-1 and TRBJ2-7, with D unresolved. The germline V and J ends were trimmed by 0 bases and 1 base, with 22 bases remaining between them. Germline CDR1 and CDR2: DFQATT and SNEGSKA (reference sequence). The CDR3 consists of 18 residues.

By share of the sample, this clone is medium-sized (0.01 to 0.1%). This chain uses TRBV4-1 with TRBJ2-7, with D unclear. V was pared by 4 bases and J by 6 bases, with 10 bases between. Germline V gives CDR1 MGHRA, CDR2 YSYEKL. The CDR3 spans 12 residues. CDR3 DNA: TGCGCCAGCAGCCGAGGTATAGGCGAGCAGTACTTC. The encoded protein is CASSRGIGEQYF.

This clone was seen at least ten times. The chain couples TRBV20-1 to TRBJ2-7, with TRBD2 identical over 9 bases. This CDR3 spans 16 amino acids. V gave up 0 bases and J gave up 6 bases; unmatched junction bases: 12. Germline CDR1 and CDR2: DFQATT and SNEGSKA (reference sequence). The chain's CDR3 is CSAREGRRTSVSEQYF. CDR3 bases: TGCAGTGCTAGAGAAGGTCGGAGGACTAGCGTGTCCGAGCAGTACTTC.

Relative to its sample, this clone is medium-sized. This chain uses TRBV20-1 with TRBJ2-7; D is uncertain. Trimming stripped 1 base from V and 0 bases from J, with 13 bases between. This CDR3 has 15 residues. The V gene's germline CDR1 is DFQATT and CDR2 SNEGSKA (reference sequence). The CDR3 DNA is TGCAGTGCTAGAGGCCCCCAACGGAGCTCCTACGAGCAGTACTTC. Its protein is CSARGPQRSSYEQYF.

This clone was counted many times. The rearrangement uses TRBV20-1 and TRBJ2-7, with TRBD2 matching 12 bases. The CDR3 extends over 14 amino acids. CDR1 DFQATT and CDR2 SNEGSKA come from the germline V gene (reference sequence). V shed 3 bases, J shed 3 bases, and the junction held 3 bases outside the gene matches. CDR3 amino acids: CSASWTSGNYEQYF. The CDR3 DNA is TGCAGTGCTAGTTGGACTAGCGGGAACTACGAGCAGTACTTC.

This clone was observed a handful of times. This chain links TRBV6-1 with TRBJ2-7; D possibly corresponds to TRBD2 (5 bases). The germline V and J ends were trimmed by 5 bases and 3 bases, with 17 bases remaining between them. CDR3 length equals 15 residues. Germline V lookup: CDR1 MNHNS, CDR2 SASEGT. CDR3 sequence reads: CASSLAGRVGYEQYF. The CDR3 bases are TGTGCCAGCAGTCTCGCGGGCCGGGTCGGCTACGAGCAGTACTTC.

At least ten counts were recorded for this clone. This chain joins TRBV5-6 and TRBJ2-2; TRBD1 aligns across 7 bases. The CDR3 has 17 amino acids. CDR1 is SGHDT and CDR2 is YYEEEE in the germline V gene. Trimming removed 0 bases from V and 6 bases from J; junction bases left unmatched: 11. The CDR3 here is CASSLALRQGYPGELFF. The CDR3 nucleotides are TGTGCCAGCAGCTTGGCCTTGAGACAGGGTTATCCCGGGGAGCTGTTTTTT.